Listed here are 19 T cell receptor beta chains from one sample, sequenced in a study of naive and memory T cell subsets. Findings and caveats of the study: Especially in CD8 cells, naive repertoires contained a few larger clonotypes, possibly CD45RA-re-expressing memory cells.

These receptors are not linked to any known antigen. The beta constant-region primer was an equimolar mix of two oligonucleotides covering TRBC1 and TRBC2. Ligated cDNA was amplified by four rounds of PCR with nested alpha and beta constant-region primers and SP2. From the UMI-ligation and nested PCR reads, TCRdb called clonotypes with MiXCR, one entry per CDR3 protein. Of 95,000 to 110,000 distinct CDR3 sequences in the sample, about 14% are singletons; the top ten hold approximately 2.6%. Sequences were obtained from naive CD8+ T cells from blood. These receptors were obtained from a human donor in good health.

The table lists this clonotype with a few counts. This rearrangement joins TRBV27 to TRBJ1-6; TRBD1 is a possible D gene (5 bases). The CDR3 sequence is 16 residues long. With 3 bases removed from V and 7 bases from J, the gap between germline ends came to 16 bases. Germline CDR1 reads MNHEY; CDR2 reads SMNVEV (reference sequence). The CDR3 loop is CASSFVRDGGNSPLHF. CDR3 coding DNA: TGTGCCAGCAGTTTCGTCCGGGACGGTGGGAATTCACCCCTCCACTTT.

This clonotype occurred a few times. The chain recombines TRBV10-3 with TRBJ2-7; 7 bases map to TRBD1. Trimming took 7 bases from V and 3 from J; bases not matched to a gene: 6. The CDR3 spans 13 residues. Germline V gene lookup returns CDR1 ENHRY and CDR2 SYGVKD. Written as DNA, the CDR3 is TGTGCCATCAATCAGGGGGACAGCTACGAGCAGTACTTC. Amino acid sequence: CAINQGDSYEQYF.

This clonotype was recorded a few times. V and J are TRBV29-1 and TRBJ1-2; D not certain. V was cut by 3 bases and J by 3 bases, with 14 bases left in between. The length of the CDR3 is 14 residues. The germline CDR1 and CDR2 sequences are SQVTM and ANQGSEA. CDR3 in amino acids: CSVEYGGPYYGYTF. The CDR3 bases are TGCAGCGTTGAGTACGGTGGCCCCTACTATGGCTACACCTTC.

The chain carries TRBV11-2 and TRBJ2-3; D is undetermined. This CDR3 has 12 amino acids. Germline V gene data show CDR1 as SGHAT and CDR2 as FQNNGV. V gave up 1 base and J gave up 7 bases, with 6 bases separating them. The DNA of the CDR3 is TGTGCCAGCAGCTTAGGAACCTATACGCAGTATTTT. This codes for CASSLGTYTQYF.

The chain carries TRBV15 and TRBJ2-6; tentatively, D is TRBD1 (5 bases). The V gene lost 0 bases and the J gene lost 2 bases, with 5 bases spanning the gap. The CDR3 sequence is 15 residues long. Germline lookup yields CDR1 LNHNV and CDR2 YYDKDF (reference sequence). The CDR3 DNA reads TGTGCCACCAGCAGAGACAGGGCTGGGGCCAACGTCCTGACTTTC. Translating gives CATSRDRAGANVLTF.

This clonotype has ten or more counts. The chain carries TRBV12-3 or TRBV12-4 and TRBJ1-3, with no clear D. CDR3 size: 17 residues. With 2 bases removed from V and 4 bases from J, the gap between germline ends came to 18 bases. CDR3 DNA: TGTGCCAGCAGTTTATCAAGCCCCCTGGACGTAGGAAACACCATATATTTT. It yields the protein CASSLSSPLDVGNTIYF.

This clonotype was picked up a small number of times. CDR3 in DNA: TGTGCCATCAGCCCCCCTTCCAGTCAGGGAATTCCCTACGAGCAGTACTTC. It specifies CAISPPSSQGIPYEQYF. V and J are TRBV10-3 and TRBJ2-7; D may be TRBD1 (5 bases). The CDR3 loop spans 17 amino acids. Germline values: CDR1 ENHRY, CDR2 SYGVKD. V lost 6 bases, J lost 2 bases, and 23 bases lay in between.

The chain joins TRBV19 to TRBJ2-7; D may be TRBD2 (6 bases). The CDR3 totals 16 residues. CDR1 is LNHDA and CDR2 is SQIVND in the germline V gene (reference sequence). V gave up 4 bases and J gave up 1 base, with 17 bases separating them. The CDR3 protein is CASSRGVGGRSYEQYF. Written as DNA, the CDR3 is TGTGCCAGTAGTAGGGGGGTTGGCGGGCGTTCCTACGAGCAGTACTTC.

V usage is TRBV15 and J usage is TRBJ1-4; D might be TRBD1 (6 bases). The germline V and J ends were trimmed by 3 bases and 8 bases, with 10 bases remaining between them. The V gene's germline CDR1 is LNHNV and CDR2 YYDKDF (reference sequence). This CDR3 region has 13 residues. The CDR3 DNA reads as TGTGCCACCAGCAGCCGGACAGACGAAAAACTGTTTTTT. It specifies CATSSRTDEKLFF.

V gene TRBV24-1 combines with J gene TRBJ2-1, with D perhaps being TRBD1 or TRBD2 (5 bases each). Trimming shortened V by 0 bases and J by 5 bases, and 13 bases separated the two germline ends. The CDR3 has 16 amino acids. In germline, CDR1 is KGHDR, CDR2 SFDVKD. The CDR3 bases are TGTGCCACCAGTGATTTGCAGGACCGAGGGGACAATGAGCAGTTCTTC. Translating it yields CATSDLQDRGDNEQFF.

This clonotype was seen a handful of times. This sequence joins TRBV12-3 or TRBV12-4 and TRBJ1-5; tentatively, D is TRBD1 (5 bases). V was cut by 6 bases and J by 0 bases, with 15 bases left in between. This CDR3 region has 16 residues. This chain's CDR3 is CASSSTVTYSNQPQHF. The CDR3 coding sequence is TGTGCCAGCAGCTCGACAGTCACTTATAGCAATCAGCCCCAGCATTTT.

This clonotype was observed many times. The chain carries TRBV6-2 or TRBV6-3 and TRBJ1-5; D is unclear. The germline gives CDR1 MNHEY, CDR2 SVGEGT. The length of the CDR3 is 12 residues. With 9 bases removed from V and 4 bases from J, the gap between germline ends came to 10 bases. The DNA for the CDR3 is TGTGCCAGTTCACTTACTAATCAGCCCCAGCATTTT. It codes for CASSLTNQPQHF.

This chain uses TRBV7-9 with TRBJ1-1, with TRBD1 matching over 8 bases. The germline V gene encodes CDR1 SEHNR and CDR2 FQNEAQ (reference sequence). This CDR3 contains 12 residues. V lost 5 bases, J lost 10 bases, and 6 bases stayed unmatched. The CDR3 protein is CASSTQGAGAFF. For the CDR3, the DNA is TGTGCCAGCAGCACGCAGGGGGCAGGAGCTTTCTTT.

A remark on this clonotype: At one boundary the junction diverges from the germline segment, which might be a read error. J is TRBJ2-7 and V is TRBV6-2 or TRBV6-3, with D possibly TRBD1 on 6 matching bases. The CDR3 is 13 residues long. Germline V lookup: CDR1 MNHEY, CDR2 SVGEGT. The CDR3 spells CASAIQGIDEQHF. Here the CDR3 DNA reads TGTGCCAGCGCTATACAGGGTATCGACGAGCAGCACTTC.

The chain uses TRBV11-2 and TRBJ2-7; D assignment may be TRBD1 or TRBD2 (5 bases each). CDR3 length equals 16 residues. V was shortened by 5 bases and J by 4 bases, with 21 bases between the two germline ends. Germline CDR1 is SGHAT and CDR2 is FQNNGV. The CDR3: CASSPLLSSGAYEQYF. CDR3 sequence (DNA): TGTGCCAGCAGCCCTTTGCTCTCCTCCGGGGCATACGAGCAGTACTTC.

This chain links TRBV9 with TRBJ2-5; TRBD1 agrees at 7 bases. V dropped 0 bases and J dropped 5; count of bases not matched to a gene: 4. This CDR3 is built from 14 residues. Germline-derived CDR1 and CDR2 are SGDLS and YYNGEE. The CDR3, as DNA: TGTGCCAGCAGCGTAGGGGGGACAGAGGAGACCCAGTACTTC. Its translation: CASSVGGTEETQYF.

This clonotype was counted many times. V usage is TRBV9 and J usage is TRBJ1-5; D not certain. Trimming took 3 bases from V and 5 from J, leaving 12 bases between them. Germline V gene lookup returns CDR1 SGDLS and CDR2 YYNGEE. The CDR3 has 14 amino acids. In DNA form, the CDR3 reads TGTGCCAGCAGCGCCAGTTGGGGTGATCAGCCCCAGCATTTT. Its translation is CASSASWGDQPQHF. The variable domain in full, with the rest retrieved from reference TRBV9 and TRBJ1-5, is DSGVTQTPKHLITATGQRVTLRCSPRSGDLSVYWYQQSLDQGLQFLIQYYNGEERAKGNILERFSAQQFPDLHSELNLSSLELGDSALYFCASSASWGDQPQHFGDGTRLSIL.

This clonotype was recorded a few times. This chain links TRBV7-9 with TRBJ2-1, with D perhaps given as TRBD1 or TRBD2 (5 bases each). Germline CDR1 SEHNR, CDR2 FQNEAQ (reference sequence). The V end was cut by 5 bases, the J end by 7 bases, with 21 bases between. The CDR3 is 16 amino acids. CDR3 residues: CASSPPLGRAQNEQFF. The CDR3 DNA reads TGTGCCAGCAGCCCCCCCTTGGGGCGGGCTCAAAATGAGCAGTTCTTC.

V is TRBV2 and J is TRBJ2-1; the D is unclear. V was shortened by 6 bases and J by 3 bases, with 15 bases between the two germline ends. The CDR3 runs 15 residues. In germline, CDR1 is SNHLY, CDR2 FYNNEI. CDR3 sequence reads: CASSLRIPLYNEQFF. In DNA, the CDR3 is TGTGCCAGCAGCCTTAGGATTCCCCTCTACAATGAGCAGTTCTTC.